The TCR beta chain under discussion was sequenced for a study of blood T cell repertoires in COVID-19. Study information: The analysed material was cDNA or gDNA that came from T cells, B-cell-depleted T cells, or PBMCs.

As originally analysed: Researchers report that nucleated cell counts were estimated from reference gene primer amplification. Measured with immunoSEQ multiplex PCR; TCRdb has only the in-frame clones, and not every one. That table is the source of V, J and clone size, and D and trimming were worked out from the DNA. This sample has under 350,000 clones; approximately 86% occur once, and the top ten carry around 4.4%. Germline CDR1 SGHRS, CDR2 YFSETQ. The J segment lost 4 bases and the V segment lost 1 base, leaving 6 bases of the junction unmatched. CDR3 length equals 16 residues. The source material was PBMCs or T cells enriched from blood (not recorded which). The V call is TRBV5-1, the J call TRBJ2-3; TRBD2 aligns across 10 bases. This clonotype was sampled from a woman between 35 and 50 years old with acute COVID-19. CDR3 nucleotides: TGCGCCAGCAGCTTGTCTACTAGCGGGAAGTCAGATACGCAGTATTTT. Its protein product is CASSLSTSGKSDTQYF.